This is a list of T cell receptor beta chains from one sample in a study of blood T cell repertoires in COVID-19. This table comes from immunoSEQ multiplex PCR, and its TCRdb copy is limited to in-frame clones, with some not included. This table has approximately 240,000 clones, 80% to 95% appearing once. Sequencing was done on a sample of peripheral blood. These receptors were collected from a man aged 25-40 years with COVID-19, enrolled during active disease. CDR3s include the opening cysteine and the closing phenylalanine or tryptophan. The D gene is left open where the match is weak. Expanded clones get a size class; other rows say once, few or many, or leave the size out.

D gene: NA; V gene: TRBV6-6; clone size: NA; J gene: TRBJ1-5; CDR3 protein: CASGMGGRQPQHF; CDR3 DNA: TGTGCCAGCGGCATGGGGGGGAGGCAGCCCCAGCATTTT
D gene: TRBD1; V gene: TRBV5-4; clone size: few; J gene: TRBJ2-7; CDR3 protein: CASSSKLRDRGQRTGEQYF; CDR3 DNA: TGTGCCAGCAGCTCTAAACTCCGGGACAGGGGGCAACGTACGGGCGAGCAGTACTTC
D gene: TRBD2; V gene: TRBV30; clone size: NA; J gene: TRBJ2-2; CDR3 protein: CAWRRCREGTTGELFF; CDR3 DNA: TGTGCCTGGAGGCGGTGCAGGGAGGGTACGACCGGGGAGCTGTTTTTT
D gene: TRBD1; V gene: TRBV19; clone size: NA; J gene: TRBJ2-7; CDR3 protein: CASSPRLRDRSYEQYF; CDR3 DNA: TGTGCCAGTAGTCCCCGCCTCCGGGACAGGTCCTACGAGCAGTACTTC
D gene: TRBD1; V gene: TRBV2; clone size: few; J gene: TRBJ1-5; CDR3 protein: CASKTGFSASSNQPQHF; CDR3 DNA: TGTGCCAGCAAGACAGGGTTTTCGGCGTCGAGCAATCAGCCCCAGCATTTT
D gene: NA; V gene: TRBV7-2; clone size: NA; J gene: TRBJ1-2; CDR3 protein: CASSLDQAYGYTF; CDR3 DNA: TGTGCCAGCAGCTTAGATCAGGCATATGGCTACACCTTC
D gene: TRBD1; V gene: TRBV6-5; clone size: NA; J gene: TRBJ1-1; CDR3 protein: CASSPRQGWITEAFF; CDR3 DNA: TGTGCCAGCAGTCCAAGACAGGGCTGGATTACTGAAGCTTTCTTT
D gene: NA; V gene: TRBV7-9; clone size: NA; J gene: TRBJ1-1; CDR3 protein: CATLGGVNTEAFF; CDR3 DNA: TGTGCCACCTTAGGGGGAGTGAACACTGAAGCTTTCTTT
D gene: NA; V gene: TRBV11-2; clone size: NA; J gene: TRBJ1-3; CDR3 protein: CASSLETAGNTIYF; CDR3 DNA: TGTGCCAGCAGCTTAGAAACAGCTGGAAACACCATATATTTT
D gene: NA; V gene: TRBV10-3; clone size: NA; J gene: TRBJ1-2; CDR3 protein: CAITLQGNYGYTF; CDR3 DNA: TGTGCCATCACCTTGCAGGGAAACTATGGCTACACCTTC
D gene: NA; V gene: TRBV5-1; clone size: NA; J gene: TRBJ2-6; CDR3 protein: CASSEQGSGSGANVLTF; CDR3 DNA: TGCGCCAGCAGCGAACAGGGTTCCGGCTCTGGGGCCAACGTCCTGACTTTC
D gene: NA; V gene: TRBV18; clone size: NA; J gene: TRBJ1-1; CDR3 protein: CASSSGANTEAFF; CDR3 DNA: TGTGCCAGCTCATCAGGGGCAAACACTGAAGCTTTCTTT
D gene: TRBD2; V gene: TRBV4-1; clone size: NA; J gene: TRBJ2-2; CDR3 protein: CASRSGLAGITGELFF; CDR3 DNA: TGCGCCAGCAGGTCTGGTCTAGCGGGGATTACCGGGGAGCTGTTTTTT
D gene: NA; V gene: TRBV9; clone size: NA; J gene: TRBJ1-5; CDR3 protein: CASSSTDSNQPQHF; CDR3 DNA: TGTGCCAGCAGTTCGACAGATAGCAATCAGCCCCAGCATTTT
D gene: NA; V gene: TRBV6-5; clone size: few; J gene: TRBJ1-1; CDR3 protein: CASSSGNTEAFF; CDR3 DNA: TGTGCCAGCAGTTCAGGGAACACTGAAGCTTTCTTT
D gene: TRBD1; V gene: TRBV2; clone size: NA; J gene: TRBJ1-5; CDR3 protein: CASSESSGQLSNQPQHF; CDR3 DNA: TGTGCCAGCAGTGAATCGTCGGGACAGCTTAGCAATCAGCCCCAGCATTTT
D gene: TRBD1; V gene: TRBV12-3/TRBV12-4; clone size: NA; J gene: TRBJ1-2; CDR3 protein: CASSLRDREGYTF; CDR3 DNA: TGTGCCAGCAGTTTGCGGGACAGGGAAGGCTACACCTTC
D gene: NA; V gene: TRBV30; clone size: NA; J gene: TRBJ2-1; CDR3 protein: CAWSQATEQFF; CDR3 DNA: TGTGCCTGGAGTCAAGCGACTGAGCAGTTCTTC